Listed below are T cell receptor beta chains from one sample, sequenced in a study of post-analysis software for immune sequencing data. TCRdb independently ran MiXCR on the PCR reads; one entry per CDR3 protein. The data contain 500,000 to 600,000 distinct CDR3 sequences, around 44% of them singletons. What was sequenced was blood. The receptors come from a girl aged 10 to 17 with multiple sclerosis. CDR3s include the opening cysteine and the closing phenylalanine or tryptophan. A D gene is named only where the DNA matches it firmly. A row's size may be missing; if present it is once, few, many or a size class.

v_gene: TRBV4-1
j_gene: TRBJ1-5
abundance: .
d_gene: .
CDR3nt: TGCGCCAGCAGCCCGCGCCAGGTCCAACGTCAGCCCCAGCATTTT
CDR3aa: CASSPRQVQRQPQHF

v_gene: TRBV13
j_gene: TRBJ2-1
abundance: .
d_gene: .
CDR3nt: TGTGCCAGCAGCTGGAGGAATGAGCAGTTCTTC
CDR3aa: CASSWRNEQFF

v_gene: TRBV4-1
j_gene: TRBJ1-1
abundance: few
d_gene: TRBD1
CDR3nt: TGCGCCAGCAGCCGATCGACAGGGTTGAACACTGAAGCTTTCTTT
CDR3aa: CASSRSTGLNTEAFF

v_gene: TRBV6-2/TRBV6-3
j_gene: TRBJ2-5
abundance: .
d_gene: .
CDR3nt: TGTGCCAGCAGAGGACAGATTCAAGAGACCCAGTACTTC
CDR3aa: CASRGQIQETQYF

v_gene: TRBV6-9
j_gene: TRBJ2-1
abundance: .
d_gene: .
CDR3nt: TGTGCCAGCAGTTATCCGGGGGCCCCCCTTAGGGCCGCCTACAATGAGCAGTTCTTC
CDR3aa: CASSYPGAPLRAAYNEQFF

v_gene: TRBV25-1
j_gene: TRBJ2-1
abundance: .
d_gene: TRBD2
CDR3nt: TGTGCCAGCAGTGGGCGCGGGGGGGGGCCCTACAATGAGCAGTTCTTC
CDR3aa: CASSGRGGGPYNEQFF

v_gene: TRBV7-9
j_gene: TRBJ1-6
abundance: .
d_gene: .
CDR3nt: TGTGCCAGCAGCTTAGGGGGGTATAATTCACCCCTCCACTTT
CDR3aa: CASSLGGYNSPLHF

v_gene: TRBV12-3/TRBV12-4
j_gene: TRBJ1-1
abundance: .
d_gene: .
CDR3nt: TGTGCCAGCAGTAAGACGGCTGAAGCTTTCTTT
CDR3aa: CASSKTAEAFF

v_gene: TRBV5-1
j_gene: TRBJ2-5
abundance: few
d_gene: .
CDR3nt: TGCGCCAGCAGCTTGGGAACCTCACTAGCCCGGGAGACCCAGTACTTC
CDR3aa: CASSLGTSLARETQYF

v_gene: TRBV7-6
j_gene: TRBJ2-3
abundance: .
d_gene: TRBD2
CDR3nt: TGTGCCAGCAGCCCAGCGGGGGGGGTCCCCACAGATACGCAGTATTTT
CDR3aa: CASSPAGGVPTDTQYF

v_gene: TRBV7-6
j_gene: TRBJ2-7
abundance: many
d_gene: .
CDR3nt: TGTGCCAGCAGCGAGCCGGGACTTTCAGAGCAGTACTTC
CDR3aa: CASSEPGLSEQYF

v_gene: TRBV2
j_gene: TRBJ1-2
abundance: .
d_gene: .
CDR3nt: TGTGCCAGCAGGGACCGCAACTATGGCTACACCTTC
CDR3aa: CASRDRNYGYTF

v_gene: TRBV12-3/TRBV12-4
j_gene: TRBJ2-1
abundance: .
d_gene: TRBD2
CDR3nt: TGTGCCAGCAGCGCCACGACTAGCGGACCTCTCCGGGCCTACAATGAGCAGTTCTTC
CDR3aa: CASSATTSGPLRAYNEQFF

v_gene: TRBV7-2
j_gene: TRBJ2-4
abundance: few
d_gene: .
CDR3nt: TGTGCCAGCAGCTTAGGGCTAGCTGCGGACATTCAGTACTTC
CDR3aa: CASSLGLAADIQYF

v_gene: TRBV5-6
j_gene: TRBJ1-6
abundance: few
d_gene: .
CDR3nt: TGTGCCAGCAGCTTGGGCACCTTGAATTCACCCCTCCACTTT
CDR3aa: CASSLGTLNSPLHF

v_gene: TRBV6-2/TRBV6-3
j_gene: TRBJ1-5
abundance: .
d_gene: .
CDR3nt: TGTGCCAGCAGTTACTCACGGGGATATAGCAATCAGCCCCAGCATTTT
CDR3aa: CASSYSRGYSNQPQHF

v_gene: TRBV28
j_gene: TRBJ1-2
abundance: many
d_gene: TRBD1
CDR3nt: TGTGCCAGCAGTTTGCAGGGGGCTTATGGCTACACCTTC
CDR3aa: CASSLQGAYGYTF

v_gene: TRBV7-9
j_gene: TRBJ2-7
abundance: .
d_gene: TRBD2
CDR3nt: TGTGCCAGCAGCGCGACTAGCGGGGGGACCTACGAGCAGTACTTC
CDR3aa: CASSATSGGTYEQYF

v_gene: TRBV12-3/TRBV12-4
j_gene: TRBJ2-7
abundance: .
d_gene: .
CDR3nt: TGTGCCAGCAGTTTAGATGGGTGGGGCAGGGCCACTTACGAGCAGTACTTC
CDR3aa: CASSLDGWGRATYEQYF

v_gene: TRBV12-3/TRBV12-4
j_gene: TRBJ2-3
abundance: .
d_gene: TRBD2
CDR3nt: TGTGCCAGCAGTCCCGGGACTAGCGGGAGAGGTATGCAGTATTTT
CDR3aa: CASSPGTSGRGMQYF

v_gene: TRBV27
j_gene: TRBJ1-2
abundance: .
d_gene: TRBD1
CDR3nt: TGTGCCAGCAGTATCCCGCGACAGGGGGCGCGCGGTAACTATGGCTACACCTTC
CDR3aa: CASSIPRQGARGNYGYTF

v_gene: TRBV29-1
j_gene: TRBJ2-5
abundance: few
d_gene: .
CDR3nt: TGCAGCGCTGAAAGAGAGACCCAGTACTTC
CDR3aa: CSAERETQYF

v_gene: TRBV6-5
j_gene: TRBJ1-2
abundance: once
d_gene: .
CDR3nt: TGTGCCAGCAGTTACTCCCGTCTGTGTCAGGGAGGGGACTATGGCTACACCTTC
CDR3aa: CASSYSRLCQGGDYGYTF

v_gene: TRBV10-2
j_gene: TRBJ2-5
abundance: .
d_gene: .
CDR3nt: TGCGCCAGCAGTGGGTCGACGGGTTGGGAGACCCAGTACTTC
CDR3aa: CASSGSTGWETQYF

v_gene: TRBV27
j_gene: TRBJ2-6
abundance: few
d_gene: .
CDR3nt: TGTGCCAGCAGTGCCCAGAACAGGGCTGGGGCCAACGTCCTGACTTTC
CDR3aa: CASSAQNRAGANVLTF

v_gene: TRBV28
j_gene: TRBJ1-2
abundance: .
d_gene: .
CDR3nt: TGTGCCAGCAGTTTATTGAACAGGGAGGGCTATGGCTACACCTTC
CDR3aa: CASSLLNREGYGYTF

v_gene: TRBV4-1
j_gene: TRBJ2-7
abundance: few
d_gene: .
CDR3nt: TGCGCCAGCAGCCAAGGATTGGCAGGCGTCTCCTACGAGCAGTACTTC
CDR3aa: CASSQGLAGVSYEQYF

v_gene: TRBV12-3/TRBV12-4
j_gene: TRBJ2-4
abundance: few
d_gene: .
CDR3nt: TGTGCCAGCAGCCAACCGGCGGTAACGGGCATTCAGTACTTC
CDR3aa: CASSQPAVTGIQYF

v_gene: TRBV4-1
j_gene: TRBJ2-3
abundance: .
d_gene: TRBD2
CDR3nt: TGCGCCAGCAGCCAAGATCGGCTAGCGGGGGGGCTTGCTAGCACAGATACGCAGTATTTT
CDR3aa: CASSQDRLAGGLASTDTQYF

v_gene: TRBV7-2
j_gene: TRBJ2-1
abundance: .
d_gene: TRBD2
CDR3nt: TGTGCCAGCAGCTTCCTAGCGGGAGTCGTCTACAATGAGCAGTTCTTC
CDR3aa: CASSFLAGVVYNEQFF

v_gene: TRBV24-1
j_gene: TRBJ2-7
abundance: .
d_gene: .
CDR3nt: TGTGCCACCAGTGACCCCACAAGGGACCACTACGAGCAGTACTTC
CDR3aa: CATSDPTRDHYEQYF

v_gene: TRBV20-1
j_gene: TRBJ2-3
abundance: few
d_gene: .
CDR3nt: TGCAGTGCTAGAGGGGCGGGGCTCAGCACAGATACGCAGTATTTT
CDR3aa: CSARGAGLSTDTQYF

v_gene: TRBV20-1
j_gene: TRBJ1-3
abundance: few
d_gene: .
CDR3nt: TGCAGTGCTAGAGACCTAAAGGACAGTCCAGGAAACACCATATATTTT
CDR3aa: CSARDLKDSPGNTIYF

v_gene: TRBV5-1
j_gene: TRBJ1-1
abundance: .
d_gene: .
CDR3nt: TGCGCCAGTAAGACGCAGGGGAACACTGAAGCTTTCTTT
CDR3aa: CASKTQGNTEAFF

v_gene: TRBV12-3/TRBV12-4
j_gene: TRBJ2-6
abundance: few
d_gene: TRBD1
CDR3nt: TGTGCCAGCAGGGGGGACAGAGGCTCTGGGGCCAACGTCCTGACTTTC
CDR3aa: CASRGDRGSGANVLTF

v_gene: TRBV2
j_gene: TRBJ2-3
abundance: few
d_gene: .
CDR3nt: TGTGCCAGCACTCGGGGTCGCACAGATACGCAGTATTTT
CDR3aa: CASTRGRTDTQYF

v_gene: TRBV2
j_gene: TRBJ2-1
abundance: .
d_gene: TRBD2
CDR3nt: TGTGCCAGCTGGGGACTAGCGGGATTGGATGAGCAGTTCTTC
CDR3aa: CASWGLAGLDEQFF

v_gene: TRBV29-1
j_gene: TRBJ2-1
abundance: .
d_gene: .
CDR3nt: TGCAGCGCCGGGGACAATGAGCAGTTCTTC
CDR3aa: CSAGDNEQFF

v_gene: TRBV12-3/TRBV12-4
j_gene: TRBJ1-2
abundance: .
d_gene: .
CDR3nt: TGTGCCAGCAGTTCAGGGGTGCTACGGTGGTACACCTTC
CDR3aa: CASSSGVLRWYTF

v_gene: TRBV5-5
j_gene: TRBJ2-3
abundance: .
d_gene: TRBD1
CDR3nt: TGTGCCAGCAGTGTTAAACAGGGGGCAGATACGCAGTATTTT
CDR3aa: CASSVKQGADTQYF

v_gene: TRBV6-6
j_gene: TRBJ1-2
abundance: .
d_gene: .
CDR3nt: TGTGCCAGCAGTTACCCAGGGATTGGCTACACCTTC
CDR3aa: CASSYPGIGYTF